This T cell receptor (beta chain) was profiled in a study of graft-versus-host responses after intestinal transplantation (dated by TCRdb to about 2021). With regard to the full study: Recipients received multivisceral, liver-intestinal, or isolated intestinal transplants. All recipients received anti-thymocyte globulin induction followed by maintenance tacrolimus and steroids for around 3 years. After intestinal transplantation, graft-versus-host and host-versus-graft alloreactive T cell clones were followed in the graft, circulation and bone marrow using bulk TCR-beta CDR3 sequencing. To identify alloreactive clones, pre-transplant mixed lymphocyte reaction products were sequenced and then compared with unstimulated pre-transplant donor and recipient T cells. Of the approximately 24 intestinal transplant recipients enrolled in the cohort, one of whom was a retransplant, a few patients without pretransplant specimens were excluded. A peak of at least 4% donor T cells among recipient peripheral blood mononuclear cells was the definition used for donor T cell macrochimerism. Rather than going through the commercial service, samples from a few later patients were sequenced in-house on an Illumina MiSeq and processed with MiXCR. The full study reports these points: The relatively low number and heterogeneity of intestinal transplant patients limited the conclusions. Early after transplant, peak levels of circulating GvH clones were associated with declines in HvG clones. High GvH to HvG T cell clonal ratios were observed in the allografts of patients with donor T cell macrochimerism. GvH clones were detected in recipient bone marrow, and some appeared earlier in ileal mucosa or blood, consistent with an intestinal mucosal origin.

CDR1 DFQATT and CDR2 SNEGSKA are derived from the germline V gene (reference sequence). V lost 5 bases and J lost 4 bases; the stretch between them is 9 bases long. Inclusive of the bounding cysteine and phenylalanine, the CDR3 is 11 residues long. Solely the CDR3 DNA is kept, with 33 bases framed from the first base. The receptor library was made with the immunoSEQ multiplex PCR assay. For most patients, genomic DNA was isolated with the Qiagen DNeasy Blood and Tissue Kit and shipped frozen to Adaptive Biotechnologies for TCR sequencing. For most patients, high-throughput TCR-beta CDR3 sequencing of genomic DNA was performed by Adaptive Biotechnologies. As for the authors' bioinformatics: Adaptive's ImmunoSEQ software supplied the TCR sequencing data for 18 patients, while MiXCR and VDJtools were used to process a few other patients. CD4 versus CD8 sorting errors were corrected by removing sequences found in both subsets at a frequency ratio below 5:1. CDR3 nucleotide sequences shared between donor and recipient were removed because their origin could not be assigned. Alloreactive clones required at least 2-fold expansion over unstimulated cells and minimum CFSE-low frequency of 0.002% (template counts) or 0.001% (read counts). Clones were considered mappable if detected in sequenced pre-transplant spleen, lymph node, or MLR CFSE-low populations of the donor or recipient. The cumulative frequency of alloreactive clones was calculated as a percentage of all sequences, weighted by copy number. TCRdb took this table from immuneACCESS and kept in-frame rearrangements with V and J called. Such tables lack part of the clones; where checked against another copy, unresolved V genes explain under half of the gap, and the rest is unexplained. The V and J calls and clone size are taken from that table; D and trimming were inferred from the DNA. This sample gives approximately 80,000 clones in total; about 88% of them show up just once. The ten largest clones capture 0.3% to 0.4% of the sample.

Reading the label with the study, this specimen's time point is: cells obtained before transplantation from donor or recipient. CD3+CD4+ and CD3+CD8+ populations were FACS-sorted from unstimulated pre-transplant donor and recipient cells taken from spleen or lymph nodes. This clone was seen only a few times. The antigen it binds to is not known. Per-nucleotide qualities are absent, and no much larger clonotype sits a single base away. The clonotype was recovered from a human donor who received an intestinal transplant. The V and J genes are TRBV20-1 and TRBJ2-7, and the D gene may be TRBD2, 5 bases matching. The specimen comprised unstimulated CD4+ T cells sorted from spleen or lymph node cells, sampled before intestinal transplant. Here is the DNA: TGCAGTGCTGGGCGGGCGTACGAGCAGTACTTC. This encodes CSAGRAYEQYF.